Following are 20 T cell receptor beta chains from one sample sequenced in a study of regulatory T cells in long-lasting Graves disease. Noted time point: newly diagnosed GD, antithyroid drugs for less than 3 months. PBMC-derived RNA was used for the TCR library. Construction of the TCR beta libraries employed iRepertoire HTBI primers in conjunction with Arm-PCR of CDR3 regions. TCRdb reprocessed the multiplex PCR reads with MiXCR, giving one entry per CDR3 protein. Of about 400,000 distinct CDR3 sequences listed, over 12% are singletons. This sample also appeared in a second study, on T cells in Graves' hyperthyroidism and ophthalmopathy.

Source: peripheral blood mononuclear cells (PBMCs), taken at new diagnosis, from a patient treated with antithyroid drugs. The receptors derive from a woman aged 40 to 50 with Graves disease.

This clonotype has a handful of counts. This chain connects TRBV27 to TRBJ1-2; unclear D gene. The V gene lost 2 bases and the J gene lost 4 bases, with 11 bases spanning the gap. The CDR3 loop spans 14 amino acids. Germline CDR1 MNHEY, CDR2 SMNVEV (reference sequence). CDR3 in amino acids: CASSLAPATYGYTF. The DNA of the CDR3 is TGTGCCAGCAGTTTAGCCCCCGCCACCTATGGCTACACCTTC.

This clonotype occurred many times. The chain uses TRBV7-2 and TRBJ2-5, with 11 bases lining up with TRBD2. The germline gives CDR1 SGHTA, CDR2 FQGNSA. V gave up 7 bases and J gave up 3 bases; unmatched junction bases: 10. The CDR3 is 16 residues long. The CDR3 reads CASTRLAGQFEETQYF. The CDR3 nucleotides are TGTGCCAGCACCCGACTAGCGGGACAATTTGAAGAGACCCAGTACTTC.

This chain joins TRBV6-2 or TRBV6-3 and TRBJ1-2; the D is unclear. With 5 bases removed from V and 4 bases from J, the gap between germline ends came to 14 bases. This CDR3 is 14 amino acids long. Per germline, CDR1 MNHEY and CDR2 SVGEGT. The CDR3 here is CASSPYAESYGYTF. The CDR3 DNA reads TGTGCCAGCAGTCCCTATGCGGAAAGCTATGGCTACACCTTC.

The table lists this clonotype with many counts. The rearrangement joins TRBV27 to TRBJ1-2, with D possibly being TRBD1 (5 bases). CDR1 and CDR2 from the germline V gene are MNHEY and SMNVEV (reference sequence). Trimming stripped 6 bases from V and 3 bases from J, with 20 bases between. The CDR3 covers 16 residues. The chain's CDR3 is CASSRMYYGADYGYTF. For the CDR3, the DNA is TGTGCCAGCAGCCGAATGTATTACGGGGCGGACTATGGCTACACCTTC.

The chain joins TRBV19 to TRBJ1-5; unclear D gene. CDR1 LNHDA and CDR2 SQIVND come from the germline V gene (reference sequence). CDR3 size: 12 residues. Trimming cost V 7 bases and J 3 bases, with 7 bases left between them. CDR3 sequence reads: CASNLFNQPQHF. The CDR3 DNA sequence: TGTGCCAGTAATTTGTTCAATCAGCCCCAGCATTTT.

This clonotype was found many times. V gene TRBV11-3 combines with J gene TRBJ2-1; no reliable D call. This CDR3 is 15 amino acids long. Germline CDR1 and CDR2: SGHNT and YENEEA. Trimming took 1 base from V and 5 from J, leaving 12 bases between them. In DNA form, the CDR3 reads TGTGCCAGCAGCTTAGCGCCTGATTGGGACAATGAGCAGTTCTTC. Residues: CASSLAPDWDNEQFF.

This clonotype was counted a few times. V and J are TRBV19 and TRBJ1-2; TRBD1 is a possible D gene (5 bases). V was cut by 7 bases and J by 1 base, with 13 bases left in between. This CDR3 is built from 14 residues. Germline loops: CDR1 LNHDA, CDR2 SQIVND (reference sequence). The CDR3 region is CASTSGLHNYGYTF. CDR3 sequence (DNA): TGTGCCAGTACCTCGGGACTTCATAACTATGGCTACACCTTC.

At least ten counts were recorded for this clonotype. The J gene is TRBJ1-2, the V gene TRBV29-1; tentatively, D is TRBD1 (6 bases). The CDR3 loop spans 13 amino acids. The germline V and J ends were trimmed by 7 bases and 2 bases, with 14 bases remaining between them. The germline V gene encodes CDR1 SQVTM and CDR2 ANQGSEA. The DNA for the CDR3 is TGCAGCGGGGGGCTGGACGAAAACTATGGCTACACCTTC. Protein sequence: CSGGLDENYGYTF.

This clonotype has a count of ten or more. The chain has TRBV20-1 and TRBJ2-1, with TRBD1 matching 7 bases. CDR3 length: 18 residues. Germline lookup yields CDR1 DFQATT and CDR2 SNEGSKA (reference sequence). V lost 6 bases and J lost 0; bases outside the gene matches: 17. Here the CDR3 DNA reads TGCAGTGCAAGGGGGACAGTTATACAAGGGGGCTCCTACAATGAGCAGTTCTTC. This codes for CSARGTVIQGGSYNEQFF.

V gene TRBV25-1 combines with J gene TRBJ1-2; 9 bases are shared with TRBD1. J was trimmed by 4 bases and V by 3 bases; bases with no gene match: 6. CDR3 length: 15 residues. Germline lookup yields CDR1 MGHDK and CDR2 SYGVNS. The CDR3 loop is CASSETGGRGYGYTF. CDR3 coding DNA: TGTGCCAGCAGTGAGACAGGGGGAAGAGGCTATGGCTACACCTTC.

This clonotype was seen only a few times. CDR3 coding DNA: TGTGCCAGTAGTATGCAGGCCACAGATACGCAGTATTTT. It translates to CASSMQATDTQYF. This rearrangement joins TRBV19 to TRBJ2-3, with D unclear. Per germline, CDR1 LNHDA and CDR2 SQIVND (reference sequence). CDR3 length: 13 amino acids. Trimming took 3 bases from V and 2 from J, leaving 6 bases between them.

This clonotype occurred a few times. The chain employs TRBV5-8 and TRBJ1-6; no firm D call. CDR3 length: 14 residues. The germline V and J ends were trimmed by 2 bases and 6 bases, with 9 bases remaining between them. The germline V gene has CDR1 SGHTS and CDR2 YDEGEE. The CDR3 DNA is TGTGCCAGCAGCTTCGCTCAGACTAATTCACCCCTCCACTTT. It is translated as CASSFAQTNSPLHF.

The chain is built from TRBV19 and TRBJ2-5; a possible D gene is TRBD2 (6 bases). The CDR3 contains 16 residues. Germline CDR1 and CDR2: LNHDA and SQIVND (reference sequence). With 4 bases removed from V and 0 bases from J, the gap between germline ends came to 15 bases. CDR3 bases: TGTGCCAGTAGTAGACCGAGCGGGCCACACCAAGAGACCCAGTACTTC. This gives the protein CASSRPSGPHQETQYF. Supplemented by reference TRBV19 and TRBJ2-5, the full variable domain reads DGGITQSPKYLFRKEGQNVTLSCEQNLNHDAMYWYRQDPGQGLRLIYYSQIVNDFQKGDIAEGYSVSREKKESFPLTVTSAQKNPTAFYLCASSRPSGPHQETQYFGPGTRLLVL.

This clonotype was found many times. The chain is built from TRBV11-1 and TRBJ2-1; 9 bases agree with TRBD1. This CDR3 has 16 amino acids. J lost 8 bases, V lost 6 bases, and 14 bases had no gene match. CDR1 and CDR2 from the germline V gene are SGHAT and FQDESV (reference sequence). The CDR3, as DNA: TGTGCCAGCAGTTCGTTACGGGACAGGGCGGGTTATGAGCAGTTCTTC. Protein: CASSSLRDRAGYEQFF. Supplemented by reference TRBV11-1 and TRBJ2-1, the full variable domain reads EAEVAQSPRYKITEKSQAVAFWCDPISGHATLYWYRQILGQGPELLVQFQDESVVDDSQLPKDRFSAERLKGVDSTLKIQPAELGDSAMYLCASSSLRDRAGYEQFFGPGTRLTVL.

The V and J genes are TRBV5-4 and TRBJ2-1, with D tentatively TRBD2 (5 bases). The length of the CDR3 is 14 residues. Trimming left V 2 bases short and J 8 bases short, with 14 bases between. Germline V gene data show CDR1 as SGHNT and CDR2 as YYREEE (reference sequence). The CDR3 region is CASSLPSPSDEQFF. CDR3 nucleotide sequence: TGTGCCAGCAGCTTACCTAGCCCCAGTGATGAGCAGTTCTTC.

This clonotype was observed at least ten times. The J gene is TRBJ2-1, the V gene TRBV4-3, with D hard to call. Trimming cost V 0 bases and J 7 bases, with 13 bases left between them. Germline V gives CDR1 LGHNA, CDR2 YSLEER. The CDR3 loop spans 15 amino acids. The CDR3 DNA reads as TGCGCCAGCAGCCAAGAATACTTCGCGAGGAATGAGCAGTTCTTC. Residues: CASSQEYFARNEQFF.

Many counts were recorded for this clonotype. The CDR3 reads CAISGTVTGRTEAFF. The DNA of the CDR3 is TGTGCCATCAGTGGGACAGTGACAGGGCGGACTGAAGCTTTCTTT. V usage is TRBV10-3 and J usage is TRBJ1-1; TRBD1 agrees at 7 bases. J was trimmed by 5 bases and V by 4 bases; bases with no gene match: 10. Germline V CDR1 and CDR2: ENHRY, SYGVKD. The CDR3 has 15 amino acids.

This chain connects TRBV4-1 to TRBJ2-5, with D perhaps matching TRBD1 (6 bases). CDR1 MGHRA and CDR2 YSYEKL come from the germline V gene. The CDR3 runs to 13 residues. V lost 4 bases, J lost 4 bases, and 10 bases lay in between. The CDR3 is CASSPGTRETQYF. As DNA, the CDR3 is TGCGCCAGCAGCCCTGGGACAAGAGAGACCCAGTACTTC.

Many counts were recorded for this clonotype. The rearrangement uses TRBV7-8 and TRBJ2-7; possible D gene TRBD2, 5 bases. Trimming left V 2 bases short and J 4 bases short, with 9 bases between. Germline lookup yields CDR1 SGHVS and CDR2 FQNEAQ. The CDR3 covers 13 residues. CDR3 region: CASSLSREYEQYF. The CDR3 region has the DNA TGTGCCAGCAGCTTATCTCGGGAATACGAGCAGTACTTC.

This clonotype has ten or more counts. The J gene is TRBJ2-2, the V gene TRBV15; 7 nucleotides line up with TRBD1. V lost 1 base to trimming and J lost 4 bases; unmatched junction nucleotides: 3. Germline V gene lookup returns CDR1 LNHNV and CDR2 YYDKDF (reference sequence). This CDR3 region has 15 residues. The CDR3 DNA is TGTGCCACCAGCAGAGGGGCAGGGGGCACCGGGGAGCTGTTTTTT. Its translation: CATSRGAGGTGELFF.